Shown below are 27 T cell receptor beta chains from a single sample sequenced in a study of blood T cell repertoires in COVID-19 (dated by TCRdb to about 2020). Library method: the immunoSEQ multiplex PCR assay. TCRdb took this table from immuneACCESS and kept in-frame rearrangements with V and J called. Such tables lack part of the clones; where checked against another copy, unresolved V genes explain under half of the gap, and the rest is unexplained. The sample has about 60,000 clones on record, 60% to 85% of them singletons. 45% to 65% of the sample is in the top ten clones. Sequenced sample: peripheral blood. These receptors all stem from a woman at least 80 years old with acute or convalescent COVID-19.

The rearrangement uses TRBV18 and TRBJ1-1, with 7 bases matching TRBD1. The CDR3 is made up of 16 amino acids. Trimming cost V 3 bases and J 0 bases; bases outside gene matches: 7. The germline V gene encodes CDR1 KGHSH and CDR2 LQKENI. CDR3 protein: CASSPTGQPVNTEAFF. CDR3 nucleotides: TGTGCCAGCTCACCCACGGGACAGCCCGTGAACACTGAAGCTTTCTTT.

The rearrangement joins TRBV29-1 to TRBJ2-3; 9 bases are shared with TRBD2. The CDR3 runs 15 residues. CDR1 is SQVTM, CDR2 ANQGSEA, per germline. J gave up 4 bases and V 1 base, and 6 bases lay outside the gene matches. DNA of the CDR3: TGCAGCGTTGAAGGTAGCGGGAGAAGAGCAGATACGCAGTATTTT. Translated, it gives CSVEGSGRRADTQYF.

The CDR3 spells CASSLEREDYNEQFF. The CDR3 nucleotides are TGTGCCAGCAGCTTAGAGCGGGAGGACTACAATGAGCAGTTCTTC. This sequence joins TRBV7-3 and TRBJ2-1; 9 positions agree with TRBD2. V lost 2 bases, J lost 3 bases, and 2 bases stayed unmatched. The CDR3 runs 15 residues. The germline V gene has CDR1 SGHTA and CDR2 FQGTGA. The whole variable domain, filled in from reference TRBV7-3 and TRBJ2-1, reads GAGVSQTPSNKVTEKGKYVELRCDPISGHTALYWYRQSLGQGPEFLIYFQGTGAADDSGLPNDRFFAVRPEGSVSTLKIQRTERGDSAVYLCASSLEREDYNEQFFGPGTRLTVL.

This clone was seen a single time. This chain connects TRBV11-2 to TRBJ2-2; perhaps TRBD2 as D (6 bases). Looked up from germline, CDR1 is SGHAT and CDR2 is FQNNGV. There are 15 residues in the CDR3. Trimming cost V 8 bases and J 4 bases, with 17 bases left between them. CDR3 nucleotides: TGTGCCAGCCGCGGGGTCAGGGCATCCACCGGGGAGCTGTTTTTT. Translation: CASRGVRASTGELFF.

In DNA form, the CDR3 reads TGTGCCAGCACCCTGGGTGGGAGAACGTACGAGCAGTACTTC. It is translated as CASTLGGRTYEQYF. The chain employs TRBV7-2 and TRBJ2-7; D might be TRBD2 (5 bases). CDR3 length: 14 amino acids. V was pared by 7 bases and J by 4 bases, with 17 bases between. The V gene's germline CDR1 is SGHTA and CDR2 FQGNSA.

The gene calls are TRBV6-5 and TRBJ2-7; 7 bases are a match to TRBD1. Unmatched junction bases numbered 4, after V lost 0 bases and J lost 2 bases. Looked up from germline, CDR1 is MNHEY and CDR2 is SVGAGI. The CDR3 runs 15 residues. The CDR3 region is CASSYSGQLAYEQYF. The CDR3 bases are TGTGCCAGCAGTTACTCGGGACAGCTGGCCTACGAGCAGTACTTC.

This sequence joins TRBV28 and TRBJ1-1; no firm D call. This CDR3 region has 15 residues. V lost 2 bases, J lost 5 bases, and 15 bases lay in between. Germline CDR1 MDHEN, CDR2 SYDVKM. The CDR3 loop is CASSLKYTRGTEAFF. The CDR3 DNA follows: TGTGCCAGCAGTTTAAAGTATACGCGAGGGACTGAAGCTTTCTTT.

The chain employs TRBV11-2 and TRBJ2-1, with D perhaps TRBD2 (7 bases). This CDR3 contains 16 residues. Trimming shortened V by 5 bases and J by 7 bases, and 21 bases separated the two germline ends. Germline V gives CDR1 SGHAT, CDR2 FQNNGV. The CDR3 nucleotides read TGTGCCAGCAGCCCGCAGGGGAGGGCCAGGTGGAATGAGCAGTTCTTC. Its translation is CASSPQGRARWNEQFF.

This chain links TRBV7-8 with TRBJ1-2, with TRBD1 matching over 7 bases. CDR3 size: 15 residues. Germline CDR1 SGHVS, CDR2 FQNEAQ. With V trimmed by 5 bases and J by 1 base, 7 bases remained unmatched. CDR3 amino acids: CASSQPRDSNYGYTF. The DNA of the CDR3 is TGTGCCAGCAGCCAGCCTCGGGACAGTAACTATGGCTACACCTTC.

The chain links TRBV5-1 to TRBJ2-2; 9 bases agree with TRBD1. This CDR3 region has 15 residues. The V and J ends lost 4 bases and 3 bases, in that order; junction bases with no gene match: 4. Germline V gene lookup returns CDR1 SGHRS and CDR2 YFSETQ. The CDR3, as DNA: TGCGCCAGCAGCATACAGGGGGCGTACACCGGGGAGCTGTTTTTT. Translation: CASSIQGAYTGELFF.

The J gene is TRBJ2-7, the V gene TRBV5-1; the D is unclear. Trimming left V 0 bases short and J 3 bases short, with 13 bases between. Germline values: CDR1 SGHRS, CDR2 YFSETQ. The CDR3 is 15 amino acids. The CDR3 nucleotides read TGCGCCAGCAGCTTGGGTGGTTCCCAGATCTACGAGCAGTACTTC. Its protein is CASSLGGSQIYEQYF.

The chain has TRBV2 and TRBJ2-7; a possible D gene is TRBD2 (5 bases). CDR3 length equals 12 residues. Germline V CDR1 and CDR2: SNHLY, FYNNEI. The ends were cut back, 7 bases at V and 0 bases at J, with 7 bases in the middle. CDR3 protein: CASTRDSYEQYF. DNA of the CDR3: TGTGCCAGCACCCGGGACTCCTACGAGCAGTACTTC.

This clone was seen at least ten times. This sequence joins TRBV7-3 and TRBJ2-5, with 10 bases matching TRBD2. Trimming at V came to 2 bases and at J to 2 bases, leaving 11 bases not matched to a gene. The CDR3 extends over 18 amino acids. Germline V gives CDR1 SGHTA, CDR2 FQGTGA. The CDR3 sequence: CASSLPPGTSAMQETQYF. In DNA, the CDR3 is TGTGCCAGCAGCTTACCCCCCGGGACTAGCGCTATGCAAGAGACCCAGTACTTC.

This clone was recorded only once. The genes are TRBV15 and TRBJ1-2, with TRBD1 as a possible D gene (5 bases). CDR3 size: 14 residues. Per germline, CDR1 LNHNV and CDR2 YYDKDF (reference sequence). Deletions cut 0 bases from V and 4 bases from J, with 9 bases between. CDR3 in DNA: TGTGCCACCAGCAGAGAACAAGGGGCCTATGGCTACACCTTC. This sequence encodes CATSREQGAYGYTF.

CDR3 nucleotide sequence: TGTGCCATCAGTGCGACAGGGGACTCACCCCTCCACTTT. Residues: CAISATGDSPLHF. The gene calls are TRBV10-3 and TRBJ1-6; 8 bases are a match to TRBD1. Per the germline V gene, CDR1 is ENHRY and CDR2 is SYGVKD. The CDR3 spans 13 residues. With 4 bases clipped from V and 10 bases from J, the junction kept 3 bases outside the gene matches.

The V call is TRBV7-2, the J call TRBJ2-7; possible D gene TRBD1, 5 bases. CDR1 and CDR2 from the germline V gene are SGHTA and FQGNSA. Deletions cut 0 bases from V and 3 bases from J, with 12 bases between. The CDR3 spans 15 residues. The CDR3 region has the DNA TGTGCCAGCAGCTTAGCGCGAGACAGCCGCTACGAGCAGTACTTC. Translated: CASSLARDSRYEQYF.

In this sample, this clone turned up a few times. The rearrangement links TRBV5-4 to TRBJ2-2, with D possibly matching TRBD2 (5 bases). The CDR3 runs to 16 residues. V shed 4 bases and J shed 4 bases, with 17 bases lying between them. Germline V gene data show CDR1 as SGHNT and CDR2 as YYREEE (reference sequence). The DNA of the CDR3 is TGTGCCAGCAGCCCGGACCCGGGATTCAGCACCGGGGAGCTGTTTTTT. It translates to CASSPDPGFSTGELFF.

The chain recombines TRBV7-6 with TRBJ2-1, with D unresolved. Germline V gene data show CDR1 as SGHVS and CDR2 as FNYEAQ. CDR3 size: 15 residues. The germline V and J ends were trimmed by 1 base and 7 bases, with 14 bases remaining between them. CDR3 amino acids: CASSLVARPGNEQFF. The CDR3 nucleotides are TGTGCCAGCAGCTTAGTTGCGCGTCCCGGGAATGAGCAGTTCTTC.

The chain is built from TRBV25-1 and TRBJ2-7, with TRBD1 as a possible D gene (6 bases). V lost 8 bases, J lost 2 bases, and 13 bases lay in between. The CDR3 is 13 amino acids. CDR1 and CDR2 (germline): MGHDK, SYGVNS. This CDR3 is CASRGQRTYEQYF. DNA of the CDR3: TGTGCCAGCCGCGGACAGCGCACCTACGAGCAGTACTTC.

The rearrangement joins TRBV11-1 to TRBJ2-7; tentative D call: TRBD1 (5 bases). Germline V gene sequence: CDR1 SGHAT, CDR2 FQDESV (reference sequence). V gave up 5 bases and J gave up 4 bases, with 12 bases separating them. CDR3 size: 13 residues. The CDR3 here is CASSPNRGYEQYF. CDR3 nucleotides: TGTGCCAGCAGCCCGAATAGGGGTTACGAGCAGTACTTC. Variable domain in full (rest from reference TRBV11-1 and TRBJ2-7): EAEVAQSPRYKITEKSQAVAFWCDPISGHATLYWYRQILGQGPELLVQFQDESVVDDSQLPKDRFSAERLKGVDSTLKIQPAELGDSAMYLCASSPNRGYEQYFGPGTRLTVT.

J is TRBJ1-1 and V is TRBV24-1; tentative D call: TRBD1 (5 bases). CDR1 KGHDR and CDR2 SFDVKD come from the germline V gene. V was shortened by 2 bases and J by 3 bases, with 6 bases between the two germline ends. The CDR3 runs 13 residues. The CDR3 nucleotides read TGTGCCACCAGTGATTGGGGGGACACTGAAGCTTTCTTT. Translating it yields CATSDWGDTEAFF.

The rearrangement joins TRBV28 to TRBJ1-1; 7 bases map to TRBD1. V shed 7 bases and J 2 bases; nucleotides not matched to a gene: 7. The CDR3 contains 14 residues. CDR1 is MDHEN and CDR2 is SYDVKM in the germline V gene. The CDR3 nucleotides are TGTGCCAGCAACGAGGGGGCAGGAAACACTGAAGCTTTCTTT. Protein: CASNEGAGNTEAFF.

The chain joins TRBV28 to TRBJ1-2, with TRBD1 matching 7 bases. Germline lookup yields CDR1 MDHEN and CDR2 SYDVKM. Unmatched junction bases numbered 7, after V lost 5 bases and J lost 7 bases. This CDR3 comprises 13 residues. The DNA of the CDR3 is TGTGCCAGCAGTATCAGGGGGAGTCGTGGCTACACCTTC. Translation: CASSIRGSRGYTF.

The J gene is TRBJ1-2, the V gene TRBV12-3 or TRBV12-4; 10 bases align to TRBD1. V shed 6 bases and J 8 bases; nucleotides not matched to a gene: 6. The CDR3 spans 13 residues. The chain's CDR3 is CASRGATGGGYTF. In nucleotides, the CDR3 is TGTGCCAGCAGAGGAGCGACAGGGGGCGGCTACACCTTC.

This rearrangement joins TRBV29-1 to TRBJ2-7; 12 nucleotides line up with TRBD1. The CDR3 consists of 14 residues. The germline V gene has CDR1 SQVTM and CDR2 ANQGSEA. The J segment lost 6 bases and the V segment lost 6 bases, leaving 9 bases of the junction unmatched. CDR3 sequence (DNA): TGCAGCGTGTCTCCGGGACAGGGGGCCTTCGAGCAGTACTTC. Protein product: CSVSPGQGAFEQYF.

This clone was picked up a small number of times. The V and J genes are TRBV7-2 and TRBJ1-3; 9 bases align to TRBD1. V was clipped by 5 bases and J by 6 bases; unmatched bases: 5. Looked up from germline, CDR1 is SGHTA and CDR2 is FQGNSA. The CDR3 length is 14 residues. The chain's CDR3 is CASSPRTGENTIYF. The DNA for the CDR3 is TGTGCCAGCAGCCCCCGGACAGGGGAAAACACCATATATTTT.

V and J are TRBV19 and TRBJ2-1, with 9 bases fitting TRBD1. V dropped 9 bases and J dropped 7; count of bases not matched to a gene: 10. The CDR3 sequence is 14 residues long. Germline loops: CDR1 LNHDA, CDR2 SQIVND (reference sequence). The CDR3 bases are TGTGCCAGCCGCCTAAGGGACAGGGAAAATGAGCAGTTCTTC. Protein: CASRLRDRENEQFF.